Presented here are 22 T cell receptor beta chains from one specimen sequenced in a study of blood T cell repertoires in COVID-19 (TCRdb year 2020). Library construction relied on the immunoSEQ multiplex PCR assay. This is the immuneACCESS table as TCRdb keeps it, with only in-frame sequences that have V and J called. A part of the clones is gone; compared with another copy, unresolved V genes explain less than half, and the rest is unexplained. Recorded for this sample are around 140,000 clones; under 90% of them occurred a single time. The ten biggest clones cover 8.2% of the sample. What was sequenced was peripheral blood. All receptors come from a human donor in a cohort sampled during active COVID-19.

This sequence joins TRBV28 and TRBJ2-7; TRBD1 matches at 7 bases. This CDR3 contains 12 residues. Losses at the gene ends were 5 bases for V and 3 bases for J; bases not matched to a gene: 1. Looked up from germline, CDR1 is MDHEN and CDR2 is SYDVKM. This CDR3 reads CASSNRGYEQYF. The DNA for the CDR3 is TGTGCCAGCAGTAACAGGGGCTACGAGCAGTACTTC.

The J gene is TRBJ2-7, the V gene TRBV28; 10 bases map to TRBD2. CDR1 is MDHEN, CDR2 SYDVKM, per germline. CDR3 size: 14 residues. Trimming took 5 bases from V and 4 from J; bases not matched to a gene: 5. The CDR3 here is CASSGLAEAYEQYF. In DNA form, the CDR3 reads TGTGCCAGCAGTGGACTAGCGGAGGCGTACGAGCAGTACTTC.

The CDR3 reads CASSTSTASYEQYF. In DNA, the CDR3 is TGTGCCAGCAGCACCTCGACAGCCTCCTACGAGCAGTACTTC. V gene TRBV9 combines with J gene TRBJ2-7, with D maybe TRBD1 (5 bases). CDR1 and CDR2 from the germline V gene are SGDLS and YYNGEE. This CDR3 spans 14 amino acids. Trimming stripped 4 bases from V and 0 bases from J, with 11 bases between. Full variable domain (remainder filled in from reference TRBV9 and TRBJ2-7): DSGVTQTPKHLITATGQRVTLRCSPRSGDLSVYWYQQSLDQGLQFLIQYYNGEERAKGNILERFSAQQFPDLHSELNLSSLELGDSALYFCASSTSTASYEQYFGPGTRLTVT.

This chain uses TRBV7-3 with TRBJ2-3, with 8 bases aligning to TRBD2. The CDR3 totals 17 residues. Trimming removed 1 base from V and 9 bases from J; junction bases left unmatched: 15. The germline V gene encodes CDR1 SGHTA and CDR2 FQGTGA. CDR3 sequence reads: CASSLRPLLAPGGTQYF. CDR3 nucleotides: TGTGCCAGCAGCTTAAGGCCCCTACTAGCCCCGGGGGGGACGCAGTATTTT.

CDR3 sequence reads: CASSPQTSSYEQYF. The DNA of the CDR3 is TGTGCCAGCAGCCCCCAAACTAGCTCCTACGAGCAGTACTTC. This rearrangement joins TRBV3-1 (or the pseudogene TRBV3-2) to TRBJ2-7; D is possibly TRBD2 (5 bases). Trimming cost V 4 bases and J 0 bases, with 10 bases left between them. This CDR3 contains 14 residues. The germline V gene has CDR1 LGHDT and CDR2 YNNKEL (reference sequence).

The chain couples TRBV29-1 to TRBJ2-1; 9 bases align to TRBD2. Germline-derived CDR1 and CDR2 are SQVTM and ANQGSEA. With 4 bases clipped from V and 6 bases from J, the junction kept 4 bases outside the gene matches. The CDR3 loop spans 13 amino acids. CDR3 nucleotide sequence: TGCAGCGTTGGCGGGAGGGCGAGCAATGAGCAGTTCTTC. It encodes CSVGGRASNEQFF.

Comment on this clone: One end of the junction varies from germline; a read error may be responsible. The chain carries TRBV7-9 and TRBJ2-7; the D gene is possibly TRBD1 (6 bases). This CDR3 spans 15 amino acids. Germline V gives CDR1 SEHNR, CDR2 FQNEAQ (reference sequence). The CDR3: CVSSSNQGRFFEQYF. The DNA for the CDR3 is TGTGTCAGCAGCTCAAACCAGGGGCGGTTTTTCGAGCAGTACTTC. Full variable domain (missing parts from reference TRBV7-9 and TRBJ2-7): DTGVSQNPRHKITKRGQNVTFRCDPISEHNRLYWYRQTLGQGPEFLTYFQNEAQLEKSRLLSDRFSAERPKGSFSTLEIQRTEQGDSAMYLCVSSSNQGRFFEQYFGPGTRLTVT.

This chain connects TRBV29-1 to TRBJ2-5; D may be TRBD1 (5 bases). The V end was cut by 5 bases, the J end by 1 base, with 23 bases between. Germline V gene data show CDR1 as SQVTM and CDR2 as ANQGSEA. The CDR3 loop spans 17 amino acids. CDR3: CSVKGSQADRIQETQYF. CDR3 sequence (DNA): TGCAGCGTTAAGGGGTCACAGGCAGATCGTATCCAAGAGACCCAGTACTTC.

J is TRBJ2-7 and V is TRBV5-4, with D possibly matching TRBD1 (5 bases). V was clipped by 0 bases and J by 2 bases, with 9 bases between them. Germline CDR1 reads SGHNT; CDR2 reads YYREEE (reference sequence). The CDR3 has 14 amino acids. For the CDR3, the DNA is TGTGCCAGCAGCTTGGGACAGAGCACCTACGAGCAGTACTTC. It codes for CASSLGQSTYEQYF.

This clone came up a few times. The V call is TRBV6-5, the J call TRBJ2-7, with 8 nucleotides matching TRBD1. With V trimmed by 2 bases and J by 5 bases, 2 bases remained unmatched. This CDR3 is built from 13 residues. Germline CDR1 and CDR2: MNHEY and SVGAGI. The CDR3 here is CASSYDRGNEQYF. The DNA of the CDR3 is TGTGCCAGCAGTTACGACAGGGGAAACGAGCAGTACTTC.

The rearrangement joins TRBV6-5 to TRBJ1-1; 8 nucleotides agree with TRBD1. Trimming took 6 bases from V and 1 from J; bases not matched to a gene: 7. The germline CDR1 and CDR2 sequences are MNHEY and SVGAGI. The CDR3 sequence is 15 residues long. CDR3: CASSPDRGPNTEAFF. The CDR3 DNA reads TGTGCCAGCAGCCCAGACAGGGGCCCGAACACTGAAGCTTTCTTT.

The V gene is TRBV18, the J gene TRBJ2-7, with TRBD2 as a possible D gene (5 bases). V was clipped by 2 bases and J by 4 bases, with 12 bases between them. The CDR3 spans 14 residues. Germline loops: CDR1 KGHSH, CDR2 LQKENI. CDR3 sequence (DNA): TGTGCCAGCTCACCAGATCTAGCTACTTACGAGCAGTACTTC. This encodes CASSPDLATYEQYF.

The CDR3 loop is CASSLGTSGRAYNEQFF. The CDR3 coding sequence is TGTGCCAGCAGCCTCGGGACTAGCGGGAGGGCCTACAATGAGCAGTTCTTC. The V and J genes are TRBV3-1 (or the pseudogene TRBV3-2) and TRBJ2-1, with TRBD2 matching 16 bases. The J segment lost 2 bases and the V segment lost 4 bases, leaving 2 bases of the junction unmatched. Germline-derived CDR1 and CDR2 are LGHDT and YNNKEL (reference sequence). The CDR3 has 17 amino acids.

The chain has TRBV5-1 and TRBJ1-4; TRBD1 is a possible D gene (6 bases). Between the trimmed V and J ends, which lost 1 base and 7 bases, there was a span of 8 bases. The CDR3 sequence is 13 residues long. From germline, CDR1 is SGHRS and CDR2 YFSETQ. CDR3 protein: CASSLQGFEKLFF. The CDR3 nucleotides read TGCGCCAGCAGCTTGCAGGGGTTTGAAAAACTGTTTTTT.

This chain joins TRBV28 and TRBJ1-4; TRBD1 agrees at 8 bases. Trimming took 5 bases from V and 8 from J; bases not matched to a gene: 4. Germline assignment: CDR1 MDHEN and CDR2 SYDVKM. The CDR3 length is 13 residues. The DNA for the CDR3 is TGTGCCAGCAGTCAGGGGGCTGGGGAAAAACTGTTTTTT. As protein: CASSQGAGEKLFF.

This clone was observed once. CDR3 sequence: CASSLVLAGGTYNEQFF. In DNA, the CDR3 is TGCGCCAGCAGCTTGGTTCTAGCGGGAGGGACCTACAATGAGCAGTTCTTC. The chain links TRBV5-1 to TRBJ2-1; 12 nucleotides agree with TRBD2. The CDR3 sequence is 17 residues long. The trim removed 0 bases at V and 2 bases at J, leaving 3 bases unmatched. CDR1 and CDR2 from the germline V gene are SGHRS and YFSETQ.

The CDR3 DNA reads as TGTGCCAGCAGCTCCAGCGGGTACAGCCGCTACACCTTC. Translating gives CASSSSGYSRYTF. The gene calls are TRBV5-4 and TRBJ1-2; no clear D gene. CDR1 is SGHNT, CDR2 YYREEE, per germline (reference sequence). V was shortened by 3 bases and J by 9 bases, with 15 bases between the two germline ends. This CDR3 has 13 residues.

The rearrangement uses TRBV7-2 and TRBJ2-1; 15 bases agree with TRBD2. Germline V gene lookup returns CDR1 SGHTA and CDR2 FQGNSA. V lost 5 bases to trimming and J lost 6 bases; unmatched junction nucleotides: 5. There are 16 residues in the CDR3. The CDR3 protein is CASSTKGLAGGNEQFF. DNA for the CDR3: TGTGCCAGCAGCACCAAGGGACTAGCGGGAGGCAATGAGCAGTTCTTC.

The chain has TRBV12-3 or TRBV12-4 and TRBJ2-1; possible D gene TRBD1, 6 bases. The CDR3 is 13 residues long. Between the trimmed V and J ends, which lost 7 bases and 5 bases, there was a span of 12 bases. The CDR3 region is CASNSQGNNEQFF. CDR3 DNA: TGTGCCAGCAACTCGCAGGGGAACAATGAGCAGTTCTTC.

The count of this clone is one. The J gene is TRBJ1-2, the V gene TRBV18; TRBD1 agrees at 7 bases. CDR1 and CDR2 from the germline V gene are KGHSH and LQKENI. Trimming at V came to 3 bases and at J to 8 bases, leaving 9 bases not matched to a gene. This CDR3 contains 14 residues. In DNA, the CDR3 is TGTGCCAGCTCACCTACTTCGGACAGGTCCGGCTACACCTTC. Translation gives CASSPTSDRSGYTF.

The V gene is TRBV9, the J gene TRBJ2-1; the D gene is possibly TRBD1 (5 bases). This CDR3 region has 14 residues. CDR1 SGDLS and CDR2 YYNGEE come from the germline V gene. V lost 6 bases, J lost 0 bases, and 10 bases lay in between. CDR3 in DNA: TGTGCCAGCAATCAGGGTAGCTCCTACAATGAGCAGTTCTTC. This codes for CASNQGSSYNEQFF.

The V call is TRBV10-3, the J call TRBJ2-7; 13 nucleotides align to TRBD2. V dropped 3 bases and J dropped 2; count of bases not matched to a gene: 1. Germline V gene data show CDR1 as ENHRY and CDR2 as SYGVKD. This CDR3 region has 15 residues. In nucleotides, the CDR3 is TGTGCCATCAGTGACGGACTAGCGGGAGCCTACGAGCAGTACTTC. Encoded protein: CAISDGLAGAYEQYF.